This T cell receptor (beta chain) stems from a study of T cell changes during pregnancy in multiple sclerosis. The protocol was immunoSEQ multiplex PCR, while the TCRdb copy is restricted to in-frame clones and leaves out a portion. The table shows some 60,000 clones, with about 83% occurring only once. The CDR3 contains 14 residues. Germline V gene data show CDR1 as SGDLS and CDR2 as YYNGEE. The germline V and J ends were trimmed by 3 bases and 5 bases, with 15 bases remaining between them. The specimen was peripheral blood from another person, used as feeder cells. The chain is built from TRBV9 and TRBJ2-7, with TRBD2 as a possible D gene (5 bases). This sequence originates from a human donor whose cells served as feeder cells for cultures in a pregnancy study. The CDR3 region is CASSEASRLNEQYF. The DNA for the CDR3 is TGTGCCAGCAGCGAGGCTAGCCGGTTAAACGAGCAGTACTTC.